These 22 T cell receptor beta chains were all obtained from the same sample, sequenced in a study of early T cells in non-severe SARS-CoV-2 infection. TCRdb reanalysed the 5' RACE reads using MiXCR and keeps one entry per CDR3 protein. This repertoire shows some 87,000 distinct CDR3 sequences, about 13% found once; its top ten account for 1.4%. The sequencing input was whole blood. The receptors here all came from an adult who was a healthcare worker with PCR-confirmed SARS-CoV-2 infection or an uninfected control (not recorded which).

This clonotype was picked up many times. V gene TRBV10-2 combines with J gene TRBJ2-7; the D gene is possibly TRBD2 (5 bases). Trimming shortened V by 6 bases and J by 2 bases, and 11 bases separated the two germline ends. The CDR3 spans 13 residues. The germline V gene encodes CDR1 WSHSY and CDR2 SAAADI. Here the CDR3 DNA reads TGCGCCAGCAGCAGAACCGGGACCTACGAGCAGTACTTC. Protein: CASSRTGTYEQYF.

This clonotype was detected many times. This chain links TRBV7-9 with TRBJ2-7; D call uncertain. Germline CDR1 reads SEHNR; CDR2 reads FQNEAQ (reference sequence). The length of the CDR3 is 12 residues. Trimming removed 6 bases at V and 0 bases at J, with 6 bases between. The CDR3 spells CASRDSSYEQYF. The DNA for the CDR3 is TGTGCCAGCAGAGATAGCTCCTACGAGCAGTACTTC.

This clonotype was detected ten times or more. Here the CDR3 DNA reads TGTGCCAGCAAGGTTACGGGGAACACCGGGGAGCTGTTTTTT. Encoded protein: CASKVTGNTGELFF. The chain uses TRBV6-6 and TRBJ2-2; D gene ambiguous. Germline V gene data show CDR1 as MNHNY and CDR2 as SVGAGI (reference sequence). Trimming took 7 bases from V and 1 from J, leaving 10 bases between them. The CDR3 consists of 14 residues.

This clonotype was observed many times. The chain links TRBV10-2 to TRBJ2-5, with 12 nucleotides matching TRBD2. Germline CDR1 is WSHSY and CDR2 is SAAADI. The CDR3 is 15 residues long. V lost 6 bases to trimming and J lost 4 bases; unmatched junction nucleotides: 6. Here the CDR3 reads CASSVVLAGGETQYF. For the CDR3, the DNA is TGCGCCAGCAGCGTCGTACTAGCGGGGGGAGAGACCCAGTACTTC.

In its sample, this clonotype was seen many times. The chain carries TRBV4-3 and TRBJ2-1, with a tentative D call TRBD1 (6 bases). The germline gives CDR1 LGHNA, CDR2 YSLEER. The CDR3 has 14 amino acids. Trimming stripped 6 bases from V and 1 base from J, with 10 bases between. The CDR3 loop reads CASSDRSSYNEQFF. The CDR3 nucleotides read TGCGCCAGCAGTGACAGGTCGTCCTACAATGAGCAGTTCTTC.

This clonotype was seen at least ten times. V is TRBV7-3 and J is TRBJ2-1; 11 bases align to TRBD2. Germline CDR1 and CDR2: SGHTA and FQGTGA. The V and J ends lost 4 bases and 4 bases, in that order; junction bases with no gene match: 12. The CDR3 length is 18 residues. The CDR3 spells CASSSLAGGPSRYNEQFF. The CDR3 DNA follows: TGTGCCAGCAGCTCCCTAGCGGGGGGCCCCTCGCGGTACAATGAGCAGTTCTTC.

The chain has TRBV20-1 and TRBJ2-5, with D unclear. Trimming took off 1 base at V and 1 base at J, with 7 bases between the two ends. CDR1 and CDR2 from the germline V gene are DFQATT and SNEGSKA (reference sequence). The CDR3 contains 13 residues. The CDR3 sequence is CSARVGGQETQYF. CDR3 bases: TGCAGTGCTAGAGTGGGTGGCCAAGAGACCCAGTACTTC.

The chain combines TRBV6-6 with TRBJ1-5, with D perhaps TRBD1 (5 bases). With 8 bases removed from V and 4 bases from J, the gap between germline ends came to 18 bases. Germline CDR1 reads MNHNY; CDR2 reads SVGAGI (reference sequence). The CDR3 has 15 residues. The CDR3 DNA follows: TGTGCCAGCGGGGACCTAGACAGTCCGAATCAGCCCCAGCATTTT. Its protein product is CASGDLDSPNQPQHF.

In its sample, this clonotype was seen many times. The chain carries TRBV7-2 and TRBJ2-1; the match to TRBD2 covers 9 bases. CDR3 length: 16 amino acids. Germline CDR1 is SGHTA and CDR2 is FQGNSA. V gave up 2 bases and J gave up 4 bases; unmatched junction bases: 6. CDR3: CASSLSSGGLYNEQFF. The CDR3 nucleotides are TGTGCCAGCAGCTTATCCAGCGGGGGGCTGTACAATGAGCAGTTCTTC. The full variable domain, rest sourced from reference TRBV7-2 and TRBJ2-1, is GAGVSQSPSNKVTEKGKDVELRCDPISGHTALYWYRQSLGQGLEFLIYFQGNSAPDKSGLPSDRFSAERTGGSVSTLTIQRTQQEDSAVYLCASSLSSGGLYNEQFFGPGTRLTVL.

This clonotype showed up many times. The J gene is TRBJ1-5, the V gene TRBV6-2 or TRBV6-3; D is uncertain. CDR1 and CDR2 (germline): MNHEY, SVGEGT. Trimming left V 6 bases short and J 0 bases short, with 9 bases between. The CDR3 extends over 14 amino acids. The CDR3 region has the DNA TGTGCCAGCAGGCCACGGTATAGCAATCAGCCCCAGCATTTT. It is translated as CASRPRYSNQPQHF.

This clonotype has at least ten counts. The chain joins TRBV3-1 to TRBJ1-6; the D is unclear. From germline, CDR1 is LGHDT and CDR2 YNNKEL (reference sequence). V dropped 3 bases and J dropped 0 bases, with 9 bases sitting between them. The CDR3 length is 16 residues. The CDR3 DNA sequence: TGTGCCAGCAGCCAGGGGAGAGTCTCCTATAATTCACCCCTCCACTTT. Translating it yields CASSQGRVSYNSPLHF.

Note on this clonotype: Compared with germline, one end of the junction differs, possibly owing to a read error. The rearrangement uses TRBV7-7 and TRBJ2-2; unclear D gene. The CDR3 length is 12 residues. CDR1 is SSHAT, CDR2 FNYEAQ, per germline (reference sequence). The CDR3 here is CASSSPSGELFF. CDR3 coding DNA: TGTGCTAGCAGTTCACCTTCCGGGGAGCTGTTTTTT.

This sequence joins TRBV4-2 and TRBJ1-2; possibly TRBD1 for D (5 bases). The V gene lost 4 bases and the J gene lost 5 bases, with 23 bases spanning the gap. Germline V gene data show CDR1 as LGHNA and CDR2 as YNFKEQ. CDR3 size: 17 residues. CDR3: CASSPRSGDLLVYGYTF. CDR3 sequence (DNA): TGTGCCAGCAGCCCGCGATCCGGGGACCTGCTCGTGTATGGCTACACCTTC.

The chain uses TRBV19 and TRBJ1-2, with D perhaps matching TRBD1 (5 bases). V dropped 4 bases and J dropped 3 bases, with 9 bases sitting between them. Germline V lookup: CDR1 LNHDA, CDR2 SQIVND (reference sequence). This CDR3 spans 13 amino acids. CDR3 nucleotide sequence: TGTGCCAGTAGTACGGGGCAGTACTATGGCTACACCTTC. Its protein product is CASSTGQYYGYTF.

In its sample, this clonotype was seen many times. The chain is built from TRBV11-2 and TRBJ2-5, with D tentatively TRBD1 (5 bases). Germline V gives CDR1 SGHAT, CDR2 FQNNGV. The CDR3 sequence is 15 residues long. The V gene lost 4 bases and the J gene lost 0 bases, with 12 bases spanning the gap. The CDR3 sequence is CASSSTLDNQETQYF. CDR3 DNA sequence: TGTGCCAGCAGCTCGACCCTGGACAACCAAGAGACCCAGTACTTC. The variable domain in full, with the rest retrieved from reference TRBV11-2 and TRBJ2-5, is EAGVAQSPRYKIIEKRQSVAFWCNPISGHATLYWYQQILGQGPKLLIQFQNNGVVDDSQLPKDRFSAERLKGVDSTLKIQPAKLEDSAVYLCASSSTLDNQETQYFGPGTRLLVL.

The J gene is TRBJ1-3, the V gene TRBV20-1; D may be TRBD1 (5 bases). Per germline, CDR1 DFQATT and CDR2 SNEGSKA (reference sequence). The CDR3 totals 12 residues. Between the trimmed V and J ends, which lost 5 bases and 4 bases, there was a span of 9 bases. DNA of the CDR3: TGCAGTGCTGCTGGGGGGGGAAACACCATATATTTT. The encoded protein is CSAAGGGNTIYF.

This clonotype has ten or more counts. In DNA, the CDR3 is TGTGCCAGCAGCGTAGGATCCAGCTTCCTCACAGATACGCAGTATTTT. Its protein is CASSVGSSFLTDTQYF. V usage is TRBV9 and J usage is TRBJ2-3; D gene uncertain. This CDR3 comprises 16 residues. Trimming stripped 0 bases from V and 2 bases from J, with 13 bases between. CDR1 is SGDLS, CDR2 YYNGEE, per germline.

The rearrangement uses TRBV7-9 and TRBJ2-3; 9 nucleotides line up with TRBD1. The CDR3 is made up of 16 amino acids. In germline, CDR1 is SEHNR, CDR2 FQNEAQ (reference sequence). The J segment lost 5 bases and the V segment lost 2 bases, leaving 8 bases of the junction unmatched. CDR3 sequence (DNA): TGTGCCAGCAGCTTAACTCGGACAGGGGTCGAAGATACGCAGTATTTT. Translation: CASSLTRTGVEDTQYF. Filled out from reference TRBV7-9 and TRBJ2-3, the complete variable domain reads DTGVSQNPRHKITKRGQNVTFRCDPISEHNRLYWYRQTLGQGPEFLTYFQNEAQLEKSRLLSDRFSAERPKGSFSTLEIQRTEQGDSAMYLCASSLTRTGVEDTQYFGPGTRLTVL.

This chain links TRBV20-1 with TRBJ1-2, with D hard to call. Trimming removed 0 bases from V and 5 bases from J, with 13 bases in between. CDR3 size: 14 residues. In germline, CDR1 is DFQATT, CDR2 SNEGSKA (reference sequence). CDR3 region: CSARDRMAVYGYTF. DNA of the CDR3: TGCAGTGCTAGAGATCGGATGGCAGTTTATGGCTACACCTTC.

This clonotype has just a few counts. This rearrangement joins TRBV20-1 to TRBJ2-1, with 11 bases matching TRBD1. The CDR3 sequence is 14 residues long. Trimming removed 6 bases from V and 7 bases from J; junction bases left unmatched: 8. Germline V gene data show CDR1 as DFQATT and CDR2 as SNEGSKA (reference sequence). The CDR3 coding sequence is TGCAGTGCAACCGGGACAGGGGGGACAAATGAGCAGTTCTTC. As protein: CSATGTGGTNEQFF.

This clonotype was detected many times. The chain employs TRBV12-3 or TRBV12-4 and TRBJ2-1, with TRBD1 as a possible D gene (6 bases). The CDR3 totals 14 residues. Trimming stripped 7 bases from V and 5 bases from J, with 15 bases between. In nucleotides, the CDR3 is TGTGCCAGCAACCTCGACAGGACCCACAATGAGCAGTTCTTC. This translates into CASNLDRTHNEQFF.

This clonotype occurred many times. The V and J genes are TRBV6-5 and TRBJ1-6; TRBD1 might be the D (5 bases). This CDR3 spans 14 amino acids. Deletions cut 5 bases from V and 6 bases from J, with 11 bases between. From germline, CDR1 is MNHEY and CDR2 SVGAGI. This CDR3 reads CASSTGTGNSPLHF. CDR3 in DNA: TGTGCCAGCAGTACCGGGACGGGTAATTCACCCCTCCACTTT.